This TCR beta chain came from a study of control samples from healthy donors and cancer patients. Sequencing was performed with immunoSEQ multiplex PCR; in TCRdb, only in-frame clones are kept and a portion is missing. Here the sample spans over 200,000 clones, over 75% being singletons. Sequencing input: PBMCs. The clonotype was recovered from a woman aged 60 to 75 with lung cancer.

The CDR3 sequence: CASRTYEGAEQFF. The CDR3 coding sequence is TGTGCCAGCAGGACCTACGAGGGTGCTGAGCAGTTCTTC. This sequence joins TRBV27 and TRBJ2-1; TRBD2 might be the D (5 bases). This CDR3 contains 13 residues. Germline lookup yields CDR1 MNHEY and CDR2 SMNVEV (reference sequence). Trimming stripped 6 bases from V and 9 bases from J, with 15 bases between.